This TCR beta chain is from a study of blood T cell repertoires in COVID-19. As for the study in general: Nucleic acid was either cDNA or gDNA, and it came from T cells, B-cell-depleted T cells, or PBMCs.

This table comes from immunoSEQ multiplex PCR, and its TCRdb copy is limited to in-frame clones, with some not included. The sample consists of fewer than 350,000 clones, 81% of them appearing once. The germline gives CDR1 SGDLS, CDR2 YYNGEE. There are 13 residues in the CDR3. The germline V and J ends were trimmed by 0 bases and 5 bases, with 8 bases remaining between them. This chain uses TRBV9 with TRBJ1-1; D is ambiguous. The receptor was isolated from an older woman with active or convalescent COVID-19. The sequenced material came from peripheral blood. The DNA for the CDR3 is TGTGCCAGCAGCGTAGCCAGCGAAACTGAAGCTTTCTTT. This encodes CASSVASETEAFF.